This T cell receptor beta chain was obtained from a study of blood T cell repertoires in COVID-19 (dated by TCRdb to 2020 to 2021). With respect to the entire study: The collaborator samples originated in the United States, Italy and Spain and spanned the acute and convalescent phases of COVID-19. Samples were obtained from the ongoing ImmuneRACE study (first 160 participants) and from 1,200 or so subjects provided by 6 global collaborators. Sample metadata almost always included a de-identified subject ID, COVID-19 status, age in years and sex. The repertoires were made available in a free public database intended to serve as a resource for research on the immune response to SARS-CoV-2. The material from the prospective study consisted of cDNA or gDNA derived from T cells, B-cell-depleted T cells, or PBMCs. Where available, HLA class I and class II types were obtained from metadata supplied by the sample provider rather than from assay-based typing. Deeply sampled blood TCRbeta repertoires from subjects exposed to, actively infected with, or recovered from COVID-19 were included in the dataset.

The CDR3 runs 13 amino acids, cysteine and phenylalanine included. The CDR3 DNA has 39 bases and is translated from base 1. Looking up the germline V gene yields CDR1 KGHSH and CDR2 LQKENI. Trimming removed 5 bases from V and 3 bases from J; the gene matches leave 2 bases unexplained. TCRbeta CDR3 regions were amplified from genomic DNA using the immunoSEQ Assay, a bias-controlled multiplex PCR. The paper's data handling went like this. Nucleated cell counts per sample were estimated from amplification of reference gene primers within the assay. To quantify the absolute abundance of each unique TCRbeta CDR3 rearrangement, sequence reads were collapsed and filtered. For each sample, productive Simpson clonality was calculated by taking the square root of Simpson's diversity index across productive rearrangements. The immuneACCESS repertoire file appears here via TCRdb, limited to in-frame rearrangements. These files lack a portion of the clones; in checked studies, under half of the deficit traces to unresolved V genes, and the cause of the others is not known. The V and J calls and the clone size are those of that table, but D and trimming were determined from the DNA. Recorded for this sample are roughly 220,000 clones; approximately 80% of them occurred a single time. The ten largest clones capture approximately 5.1% of the sample.

Samples from volunteer blood donors who had recovered from COVID-19 were contributed by a second Seattle source. Whole blood was collected in K2EDTA tubes by collaborating institutions according to the institutions' own protocols. Collaborator samples were shipped for TCRbeta analysis as frozen whole blood, isolated PBMCs, or DNA extracted from either sample type. To note about this clone: Its antigen remains unidentified. Base qualities are not provided; no much larger clone lies one nucleotide away.

Overall study results and their limits: The quantity of clinical and demographic metadata differed by source and by participant and was supplied without curation.

The chain is encoded by TRBV18 joined to TRBJ1-2; TRBD1 aligns with 8 central bases. The sequence was collected from a woman aged 55-70 years who had recovered from COVID-19. The sample comprised peripheral blood. The sequenced DNA: TGTGCCAGCTCAGTGACAGGGGACTATGGCTACACCTTC. This sequence encodes CASSVTGDYGYTF.